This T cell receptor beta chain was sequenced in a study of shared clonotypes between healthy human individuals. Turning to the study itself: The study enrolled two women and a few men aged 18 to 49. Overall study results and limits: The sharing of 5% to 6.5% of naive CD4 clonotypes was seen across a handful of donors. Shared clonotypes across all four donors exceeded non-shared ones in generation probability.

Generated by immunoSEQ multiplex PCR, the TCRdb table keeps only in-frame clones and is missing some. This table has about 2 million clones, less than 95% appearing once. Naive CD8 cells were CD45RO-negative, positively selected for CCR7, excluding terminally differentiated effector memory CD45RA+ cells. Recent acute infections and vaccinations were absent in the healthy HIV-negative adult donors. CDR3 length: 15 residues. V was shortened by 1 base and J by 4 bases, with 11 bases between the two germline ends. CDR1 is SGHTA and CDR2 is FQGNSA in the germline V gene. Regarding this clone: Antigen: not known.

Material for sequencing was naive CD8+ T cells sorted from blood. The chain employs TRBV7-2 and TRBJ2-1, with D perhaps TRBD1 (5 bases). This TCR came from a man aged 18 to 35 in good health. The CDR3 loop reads CASSLDATGYNEQFF. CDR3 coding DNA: TGTGCCAGCAGCTTAGACGCCACAGGTTACAATGAGCAGTTCTTC. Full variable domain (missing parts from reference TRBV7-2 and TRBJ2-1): GAGVSQSPSNKVTEKGKDVELRCDPISGHTALYWYRQSLGQGLEFLIYFQGNSAPDKSGLPSDRFSAERTGGSVSTLTIQRTQQEDSAVYLCASSLDATGYNEQFFGPGTRLTVL.